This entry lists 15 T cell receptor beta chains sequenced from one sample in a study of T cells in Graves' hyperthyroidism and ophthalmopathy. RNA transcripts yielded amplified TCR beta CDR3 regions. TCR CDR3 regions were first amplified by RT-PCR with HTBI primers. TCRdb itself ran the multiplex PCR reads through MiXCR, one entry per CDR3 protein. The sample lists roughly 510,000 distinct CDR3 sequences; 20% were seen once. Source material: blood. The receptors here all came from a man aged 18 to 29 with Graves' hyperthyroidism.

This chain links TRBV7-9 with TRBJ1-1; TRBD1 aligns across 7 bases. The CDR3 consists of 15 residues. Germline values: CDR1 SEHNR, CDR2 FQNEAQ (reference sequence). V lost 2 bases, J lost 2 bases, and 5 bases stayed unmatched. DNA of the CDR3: TGTGCCAGCAGCTTAAGGAAGGGGGCCAACACTGAAGCTTTCTTT. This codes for CASSLRKGANTEAFF.

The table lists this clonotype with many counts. The CDR3 here is CASSLARGSPLHF. CDR3 DNA sequence: TGTGCCAGCAGTTTAGCGCGCGGTTCACCCCTCCACTTT. J is TRBJ1-6 and V is TRBV12-3 or TRBV12-4; D call uncertain. Trimming cost V 0 bases and J 9 bases, with 6 bases left between them. This CDR3 contains 13 residues.

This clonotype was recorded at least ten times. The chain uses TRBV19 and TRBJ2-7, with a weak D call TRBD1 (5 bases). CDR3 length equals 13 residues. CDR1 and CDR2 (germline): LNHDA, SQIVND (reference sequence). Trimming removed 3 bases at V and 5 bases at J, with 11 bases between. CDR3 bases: TGTGCCAGTAGTATCGGGCCGGACAACGAGCAGTACTTC. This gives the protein CASSIGPDNEQYF.

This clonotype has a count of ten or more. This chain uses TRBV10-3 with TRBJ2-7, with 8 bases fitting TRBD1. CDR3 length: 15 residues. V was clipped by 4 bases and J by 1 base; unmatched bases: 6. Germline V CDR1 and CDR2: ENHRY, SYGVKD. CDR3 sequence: CAISGTGGGSYEQYF. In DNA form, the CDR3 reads TGTGCCATCAGTGGAACAGGGGGAGGTTCCTACGAGCAGTACTTC.

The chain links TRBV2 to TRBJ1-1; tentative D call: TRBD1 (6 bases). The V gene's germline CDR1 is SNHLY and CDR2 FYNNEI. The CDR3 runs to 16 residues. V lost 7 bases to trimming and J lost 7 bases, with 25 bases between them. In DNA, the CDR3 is TGTGCCAGCATCCTTACCCCGTTACAGGGCTTGGGTGAAGCTTTCTTT. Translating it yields CASILTPLQGLGEAFF.

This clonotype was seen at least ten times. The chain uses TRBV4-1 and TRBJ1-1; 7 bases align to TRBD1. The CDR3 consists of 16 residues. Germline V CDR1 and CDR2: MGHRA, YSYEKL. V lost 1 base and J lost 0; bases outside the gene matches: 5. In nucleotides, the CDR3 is TGCGCCAGCAGCCAAGCGACAGGGTCTATGAACACTGAAGCTTTCTTT. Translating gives CASSQATGSMNTEAFF.

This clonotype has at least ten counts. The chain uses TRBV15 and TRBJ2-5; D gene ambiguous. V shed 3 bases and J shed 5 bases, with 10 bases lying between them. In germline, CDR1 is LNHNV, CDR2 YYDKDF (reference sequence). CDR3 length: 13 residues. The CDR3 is CATSSILRETQYF. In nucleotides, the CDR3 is TGTGCCACCAGCAGTATTCTAAGGGAGACCCAGTACTTC.

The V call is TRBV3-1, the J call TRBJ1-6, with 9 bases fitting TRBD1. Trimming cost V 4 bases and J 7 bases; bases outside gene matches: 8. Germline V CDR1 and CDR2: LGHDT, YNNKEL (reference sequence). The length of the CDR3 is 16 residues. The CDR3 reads CASSLREGQGNSPLHF. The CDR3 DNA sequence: TGTGCCAGCAGCCTCCGAGAGGGACAGGGCAATTCACCCCTCCACTTT. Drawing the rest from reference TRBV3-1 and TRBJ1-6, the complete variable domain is DTAVSQTPKYLVTQMGNDKSIKCEQNLGHDTMYWYKQDSKKFLKIMFSYNNKELIINETVPNRFSPKSPDKAHLNLHINSLELGDSAVYFCASSLREGQGNSPLHFGNGTRLTVT.

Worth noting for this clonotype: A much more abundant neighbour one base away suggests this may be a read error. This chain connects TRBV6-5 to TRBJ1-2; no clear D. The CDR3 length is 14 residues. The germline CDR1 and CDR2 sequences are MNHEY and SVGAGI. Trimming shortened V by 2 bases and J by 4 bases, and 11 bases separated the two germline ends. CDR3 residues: CASSYNRIIYGYTF. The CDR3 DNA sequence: TGTGCCAGCAGTTACAACCGCATAATCTATGGCTACACCTTC.

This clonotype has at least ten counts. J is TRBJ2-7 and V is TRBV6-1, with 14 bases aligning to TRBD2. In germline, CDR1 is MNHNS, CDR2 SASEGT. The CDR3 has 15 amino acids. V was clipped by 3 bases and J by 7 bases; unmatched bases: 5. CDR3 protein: CASSDGLAGGGEQYF. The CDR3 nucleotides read TGTGCCAGCAGTGATGGACTAGCGGGGGGCGGGGAGCAGTACTTC.

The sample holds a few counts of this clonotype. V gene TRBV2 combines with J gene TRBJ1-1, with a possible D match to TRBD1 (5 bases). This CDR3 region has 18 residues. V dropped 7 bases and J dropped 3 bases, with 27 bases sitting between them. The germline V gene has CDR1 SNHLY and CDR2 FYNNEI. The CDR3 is CASMTDSVADLLYTEAFF. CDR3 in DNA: TGTGCCAGCATGACAGACTCGGTCGCGGACCTTCTTTACACTGAAGCTTTCTTT.

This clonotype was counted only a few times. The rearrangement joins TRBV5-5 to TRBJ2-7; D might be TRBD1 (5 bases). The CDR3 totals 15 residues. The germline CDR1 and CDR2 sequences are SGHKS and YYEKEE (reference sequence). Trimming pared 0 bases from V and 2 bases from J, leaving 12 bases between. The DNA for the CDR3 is TGTGCCAGCAGCTTGGAGCAGGGCGAGACCTACGAGCAGTACTTC. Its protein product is CASSLEQGETYEQYF. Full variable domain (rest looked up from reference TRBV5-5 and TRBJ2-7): DAGVTQSPTHLIKTRGQQVTLRCSPISGHKSVSWYQQVLGQGPQFIFQYYEKEERGRGNFPDRFSARQFPNYSSELNVNALLLGDSALYLCASSLEQGETYEQYFGPGTRLTVT.

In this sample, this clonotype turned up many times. CDR3 amino acids: CASSHRGGNTEAFF. As DNA, the CDR3 is TGTGCCAGCAGCCACAGGGGGGGGAACACTGAAGCTTTCTTT. The genes are TRBV6-1 and TRBJ1-1; 8 nucleotides align to TRBD1. V lost 6 bases and J lost 1; bases outside the gene matches: 4. Germline V CDR1 and CDR2: MNHNS, SASEGT. The CDR3 contains 14 residues.

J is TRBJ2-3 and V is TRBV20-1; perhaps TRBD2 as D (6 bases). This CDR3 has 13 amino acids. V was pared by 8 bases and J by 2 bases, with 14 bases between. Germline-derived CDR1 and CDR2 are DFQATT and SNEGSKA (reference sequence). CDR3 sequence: CSLRGEFTDTQYF. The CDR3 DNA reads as TGCAGTTTGCGGGGCGAATTCACAGATACGCAGTATTTT.

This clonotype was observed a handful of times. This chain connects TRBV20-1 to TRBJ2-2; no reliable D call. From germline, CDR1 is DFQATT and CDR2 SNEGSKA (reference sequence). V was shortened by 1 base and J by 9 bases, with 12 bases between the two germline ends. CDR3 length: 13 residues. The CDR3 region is CSARVENGRELFF. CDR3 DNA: TGCAGTGCTAGAGTTGAAAATGGCCGGGAGCTGTTTTTT.